Below are 3 T cell receptor beta chains sequenced from a single sample in a study of T cells in Graves' hyperthyroidism and ophthalmopathy. The TCR beta CDR3 regions underwent amplification using RNA transcripts as the source. RT-PCR in the first round (using the HTBI primer set) targeted the TCR CDR3. TCRdb called the multiplex PCR reads again in MiXCR, with one record for every CDR3 protein. The table shows 500,000 to 800,000 distinct CDR3 sequences, with 14% occurring only once. The source material was blood. Receptors originate from a woman between 45 and 60 years old with Graves' ophthalmopathy.

This sequence joins TRBV6-1 and TRBJ1-6, with no clear D. In germline, CDR1 is MNHNS, CDR2 SASEGT. Between the trimmed V and J ends, which lost 8 bases and 0 bases, there was a span of 17 bases. CDR3 length equals 17 residues. CDR3: CASSGIPGSSYNSPLHF. The CDR3 DNA is TGTGCCAGCTCCGGAATTCCAGGCAGCTCCTATAATTCACCCCTCCACTTT.

This clonotype was seen many times. The genes are TRBV7-2 and TRBJ2-7, with unresolved D. CDR1 SGHTA and CDR2 FQGNSA come from the germline V gene. This CDR3 has 13 amino acids. The germline V and J ends were trimmed by 3 bases and 2 bases, with 8 bases remaining between them. CDR3 residues: CASSFSTPYEQYF. The CDR3 bases are TGTGCCAGCAGCTTCTCCACACCCTACGAGCAGTACTTC. Full variable domain (outside the CDR3, taken from reference TRBV7-2 and TRBJ2-7): GAGVSQSPSNKVTEKGKDVELRCDPISGHTALYWYRQSLGQGLEFLIYFQGNSAPDKSGLPSDRFSAERTGGSVSTLTIQRTQQEDSAVYLCASSFSTPYEQYFGPGTRLTVT.

Ten or more counts support this clonotype. The J gene is TRBJ2-1, the V gene TRBV4-3; tentative D call: TRBD2 (6 bases). The V end lost 0 bases, the J end lost 4 bases, and 10 bases lay between the germline ends. The CDR3 consists of 15 residues. Germline loops: CDR1 LGHNA, CDR2 YSLEER. CDR3 nucleotides: TGCGCCAGCAGCCAAGACTTCGGGGGATACAATGAGCAGTTCTTC. Its translation is CASSQDFGGYNEQFF.